Listed here are 6 T cell receptor beta chains from one sample, sequenced in a study of T-cell memory formation after mild COVID-19 (dated by TCRdb to the early 2020s). Preparation of the library involved 5' RACE. TCRdb lists the instrument as Illumina NovaSeq 6000. Using fastp trimming at Q25 and MiXCR clonotype assembly, TCRdb reanalyzed the public sequencing data and kept in-frame beta chains. Every distinct CDR3 protein forms one entry, paired with its most common genes and DNA. The sample table holds 340,000 or so distinct CDR3 sequences, of which roughly 13% were seen once. 20% to 25% of the sample is in the top ten clones. The specimen sequenced was PBMCs or a T cell subset sorted from them (not recorded which). These receptors came from a man in his late teens or twenties who had mild COVID-19 (a few samples of this study predate the infection). The sample titles of this study are shuffled in the database, so cell type and time point are left out; the donor was told from shared clones.

This clonotype was detected a few times. V and J are TRBV29-1 and TRBJ2-1; 7 bases line up with TRBD1. V gave up 2 bases and J gave up 7 bases; unmatched junction bases: 8. Germline CDR1 SQVTM, CDR2 ANQGSEA. The CDR3 contains 14 residues. The CDR3 DNA reads TGCAGCGTTGAACCCCGACAGGGCTCGAATGAGCAGTTCTTC. It encodes CSVEPRQGSNEQFF.

The chain joins TRBV20-1 to TRBJ2-5; D may be TRBD2 (7 bases). CDR3 length equals 13 residues. V was cut by 7 bases and J by 0 bases, with 12 bases left in between. Germline V lookup: CDR1 DFQATT, CDR2 SNEGSKA (reference sequence). CDR3 protein: CSVGGDNQETQYF. The CDR3 DNA follows: TGCAGTGTAGGGGGGGACAACCAAGAGACCCAGTACTTC.

A few counts support this clonotype. The V and J genes are TRBV20-1 and TRBJ2-1; 13 bases agree with TRBD2. V was pared by 2 bases and J by 6 bases, with 4 bases of the junction left unmatched. The germline CDR1 and CDR2 sequences are DFQATT and SNEGSKA (reference sequence). CDR3 length: 15 amino acids. The CDR3 sequence: CSARMGLAGFNEQFF. CDR3 nucleotides: TGCAGTGCTAGAATGGGACTAGCGGGGTTCAATGAGCAGTTCTTC.

This clonotype was seen only a few times. The V gene is TRBV5-1, the J gene TRBJ2-3; D call uncertain. Trimming removed 3 bases at V and 1 base at J, with 21 bases between. CDR3 length equals 18 residues. CDR1 is SGHRS and CDR2 is YFSETQ in the germline V gene. This chain's CDR3 is CASSSFPATGGGTDTQYF. The CDR3 region has the DNA TGCGCCAGCAGCTCCTTTCCGGCTACCGGCGGTGGCACAGATACGCAGTATTTT.

The V gene is TRBV6-2 or TRBV6-3, the J gene TRBJ1-5; maybe TRBD1 (5 bases). The germline CDR1 and CDR2 sequences are MNHEY and SVGEGT. The V end lost 4 bases, the J end lost 7 bases, and 23 bases lay between the germline ends. This CDR3 has 17 amino acids. The CDR3 DNA follows: TGTGCCAGCAGTTTCTACGACGCCAGGGAGTGGGGGCAGCCCCAGCATTTT. This gives the protein CASSFYDAREWGQPQHF.

A few counts support this clonotype. The CDR3 DNA follows: TGTGCCAGCAGTTACTCGCGCCAGGGAGATACGCAGTATTTT. The encoded protein is CASSYSRQGDTQYF. The chain has TRBV6-6 and TRBJ2-3; possibly TRBD1 for D (5 bases). Germline CDR1 and CDR2: MNHNY and SVGAGI (reference sequence). V was trimmed by 0 bases and J by 5 bases, leaving 9 bases between them. This CDR3 region has 14 residues.